This T cell receptor (beta chain) originates from a study of blood T cells in healthy people across ages. Study context: There was about one barcoded beta molecule captured by template switching per two T cells. Study-wide results and limits: PBMCs that were unsorted prevented a conclusive naive versus antigen-experienced comparison.

CDR3 length: 14 amino acids. Germline trimming cut 6 bases from V and 5 bases from J; bases unmatched to any gene: 8. The germline V gene has CDR1 SGHTA and CDR2 FQGNSA. Together with a sample-barcoded 5' primer, a J-beta primer mix was included in a second PCR lasting roughly 6 to 12 cycles. Paired-end reads containing CDR3 totaled no fewer than 2.5 million for each sample. TCRdb ran MiXCR on the 5' RACE reads and lists one entry per CDR3 protein. The table has about 1.5 million distinct CDR3 sequences, around 40% seen once. Points on this clonotype: Its matching antigen is unknown.

The V call is TRBV7-2, the J call TRBJ2-3; 7 nucleotides line up with TRBD1. This clonotype was obtained from a woman aged 18-29 years in good health. The specimen sequenced was blood. The CDR3 DNA reads TGTGCCAGCAGTTTACAGGGGATTGGAGATACGCAGTATTTT. This translates into CASSLQGIGDTQYF.